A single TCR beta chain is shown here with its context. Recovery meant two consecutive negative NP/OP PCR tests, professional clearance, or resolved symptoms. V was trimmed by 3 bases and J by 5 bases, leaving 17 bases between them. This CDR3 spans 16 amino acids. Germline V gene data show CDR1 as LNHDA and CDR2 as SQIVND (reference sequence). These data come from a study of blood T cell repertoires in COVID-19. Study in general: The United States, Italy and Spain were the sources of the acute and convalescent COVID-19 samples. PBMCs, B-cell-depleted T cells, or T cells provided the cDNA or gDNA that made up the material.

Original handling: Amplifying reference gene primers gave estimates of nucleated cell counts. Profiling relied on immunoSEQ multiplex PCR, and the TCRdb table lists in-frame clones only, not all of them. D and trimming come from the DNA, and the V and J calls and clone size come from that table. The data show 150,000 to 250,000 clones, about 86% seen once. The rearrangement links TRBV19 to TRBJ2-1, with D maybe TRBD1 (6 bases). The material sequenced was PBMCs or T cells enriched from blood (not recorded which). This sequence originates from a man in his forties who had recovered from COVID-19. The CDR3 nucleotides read TGTGCCAGTAGTATCCAAACAGGGTGGTACGACAATGAGCAGTTCTTC. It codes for CASSIQTGWYDNEQFF.